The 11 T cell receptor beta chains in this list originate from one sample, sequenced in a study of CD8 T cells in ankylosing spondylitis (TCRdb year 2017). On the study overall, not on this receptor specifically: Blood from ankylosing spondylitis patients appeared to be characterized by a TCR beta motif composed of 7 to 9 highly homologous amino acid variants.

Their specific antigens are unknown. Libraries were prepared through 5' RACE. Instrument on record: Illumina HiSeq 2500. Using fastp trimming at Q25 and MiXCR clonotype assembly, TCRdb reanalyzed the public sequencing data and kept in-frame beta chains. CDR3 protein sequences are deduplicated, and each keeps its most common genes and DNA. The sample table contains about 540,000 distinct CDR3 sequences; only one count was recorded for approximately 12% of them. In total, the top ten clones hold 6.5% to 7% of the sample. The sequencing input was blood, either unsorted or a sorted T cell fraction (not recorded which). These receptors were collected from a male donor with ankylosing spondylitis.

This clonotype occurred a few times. The CDR3 DNA sequence: TGCAGTGCTAGAGCCACGGCGAAGGGAAATACTGAAGCTTTCTTT. Translating it yields CSARATAKGNTEAFF. The V call is TRBV20-1, the J call TRBJ1-1; no reliable D call. The CDR3 totals 15 residues. V was pared by 1 base and J by 5 bases, with 17 bases between. Germline V gives CDR1 DFQATT, CDR2 SNEGSKA (reference sequence).

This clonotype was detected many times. The CDR3 nucleotides read TGTGCCACCAGCAGAGGGGGAGCGGGAGGAGAGACCCAGTACTTC. Residues: CATSRGGAGGETQYF. The chain joins TRBV15 to TRBJ2-5; 9 bases are shared with TRBD2. This CDR3 is built from 15 residues. Trimming at V came to 1 base and at J to 4 bases, leaving 4 bases not matched to a gene. Germline-derived CDR1 and CDR2 are LNHNV and YYDKDF (reference sequence).

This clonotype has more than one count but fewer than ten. CDR3 sequence (DNA): TGTGCCAGCAGGGTAAAAAGACAGGGACTCGGGTACAATGAGCAGTTCTTC. Its translation: CASRVKRQGLGYNEQFF. The chain uses TRBV2 and TRBJ2-1, with a weak D call TRBD1 (7 bases). Germline V gene sequence: CDR1 SNHLY, CDR2 FYNNEI. Trimming removed 6 bases at V and 4 bases at J, with 22 bases between. The CDR3 contains 17 residues.

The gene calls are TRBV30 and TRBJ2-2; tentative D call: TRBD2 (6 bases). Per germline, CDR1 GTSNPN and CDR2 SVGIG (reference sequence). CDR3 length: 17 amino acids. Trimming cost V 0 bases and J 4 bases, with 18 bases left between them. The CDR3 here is CAWSVLNSGGVTGELFF. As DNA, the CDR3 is TGTGCCTGGAGTGTACTCAACTCCGGAGGGGTCACCGGGGAGCTGTTTTTT.

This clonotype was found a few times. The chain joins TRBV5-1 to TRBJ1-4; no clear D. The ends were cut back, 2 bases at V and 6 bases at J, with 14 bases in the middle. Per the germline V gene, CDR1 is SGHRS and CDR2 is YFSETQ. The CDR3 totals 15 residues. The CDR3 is CASSFDPGVDEKLFF. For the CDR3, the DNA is TGCGCCAGCAGCTTTGATCCGGGCGTCGATGAAAAACTGTTTTTT.

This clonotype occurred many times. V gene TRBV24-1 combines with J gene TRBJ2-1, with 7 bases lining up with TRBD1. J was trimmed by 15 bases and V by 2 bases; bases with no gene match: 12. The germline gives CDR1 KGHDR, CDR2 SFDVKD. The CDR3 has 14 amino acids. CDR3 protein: CATSDSQGWEPAFF. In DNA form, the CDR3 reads TGTGCCACCAGTGATTCACAGGGGTGGGAACCGGCGTTCTTC.

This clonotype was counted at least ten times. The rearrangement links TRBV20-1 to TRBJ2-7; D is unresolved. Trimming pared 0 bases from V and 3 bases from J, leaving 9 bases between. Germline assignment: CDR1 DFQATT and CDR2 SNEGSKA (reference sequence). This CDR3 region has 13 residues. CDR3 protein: CSARELLIYEQYF. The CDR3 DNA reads TGCAGTGCTAGAGAGCTCCTGATCTACGAGCAGTACTTC.

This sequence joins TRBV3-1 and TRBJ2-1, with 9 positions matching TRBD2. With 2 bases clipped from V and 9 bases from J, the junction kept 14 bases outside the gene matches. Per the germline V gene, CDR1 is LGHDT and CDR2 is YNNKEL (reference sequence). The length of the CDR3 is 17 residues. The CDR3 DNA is TGTGCCAGCAGCCAAAGGACCTTGGCGGGAGGGGGGGGTGAGCAGTTCTTC. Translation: CASSQRTLAGGGGEQFF.

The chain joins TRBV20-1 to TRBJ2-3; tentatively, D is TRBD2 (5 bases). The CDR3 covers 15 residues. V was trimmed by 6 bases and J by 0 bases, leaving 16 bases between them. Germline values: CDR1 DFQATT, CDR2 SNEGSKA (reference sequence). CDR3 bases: TGCAGTGCCGGAGAGAGGGTTACTAGCACAGATACGCAGTATTTT. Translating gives CSAGERVTSTDTQYF.

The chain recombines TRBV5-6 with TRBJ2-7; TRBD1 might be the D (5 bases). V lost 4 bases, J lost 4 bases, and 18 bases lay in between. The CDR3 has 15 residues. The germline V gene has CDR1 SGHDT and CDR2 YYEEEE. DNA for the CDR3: TGTGCCAGCAGCCGAAGGGCAGGGTTGGGGTACGAGCAGTACTTC. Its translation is CASSRRAGLGYEQYF. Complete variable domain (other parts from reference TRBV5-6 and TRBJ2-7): DAGVTQSPTHLIKTRGQQVTLRCSPKSGHDTVSWYQQALGQGPQFIFQYYEEEERQRGNFPDRFSGHQFPNYSSELNVNALLLGDSALYLCASSRRAGLGYEQYFGPGTRLTVT.

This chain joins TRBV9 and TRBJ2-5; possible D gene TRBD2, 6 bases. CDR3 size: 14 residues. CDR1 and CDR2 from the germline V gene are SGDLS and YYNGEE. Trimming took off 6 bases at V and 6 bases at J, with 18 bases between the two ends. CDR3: CASTSGPSVKTQYF. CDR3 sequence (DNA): TGTGCCAGCACTTCCGGGCCTAGCGTAAAGACCCAGTACTTC.